This entry features one T cell receptor beta chain sequence. High-throughput TCR beta sequencing covered peripheral CD8+ and CD4+ T cells. Negative isolation yielded the CD8+ and CD4+ T cells, while FACS enriched the TEMRA cells. The sample is drawn from a study of CD8 T cells in Susac syndrome. A quantity of roughly 0.5 to 1 ug RNA underwent reverse transcription using random hexamers. Coverage of TCR beta CDR3 amplification by immunoSEQ multiplex PCR extended to 54 Vbeta and 13 Jbeta. TCRdb analysed the immunoSEQ multiplex PCR reads with MiXCR anew, one entry per CDR3 protein. Among around 300,000 distinct CDR3 sequences listed, 89% were seen once. The trim removed 3 bases at V and 2 bases at J, leaving 14 bases unmatched. The CDR3 is made up of 18 amino acids. CDR1 is KGHSH, CDR2 LQKENI, per germline.

This receptor was taken from a human donor with multiple sclerosis. Sequencing was performed on CD8+ T cells from PBMCs. The V call is TRBV18, the J call TRBJ2-7, with TRBD1 identical over 9 bases. CDR3 loop: CASSPPRTGDEIAYEQYF. As DNA, the CDR3 is TGTGCCAGCTCACCGCCTAGGACAGGGGACGAAATCGCCTACGAGCAGTACTTC. Looking up the rest from reference TRBV18 and TRBJ2-7 gives the full variable domain: NAGVMQNPRHLVRRRGQEARLRCSPMKGHSHVYWYRQLPEEGLKFMVYLQKENIIDESGMPKERFSAEFPKEGPSILRIQQVVRGDSAAYFCASSPPRTGDEIAYEQYFGPGTRLTVT.